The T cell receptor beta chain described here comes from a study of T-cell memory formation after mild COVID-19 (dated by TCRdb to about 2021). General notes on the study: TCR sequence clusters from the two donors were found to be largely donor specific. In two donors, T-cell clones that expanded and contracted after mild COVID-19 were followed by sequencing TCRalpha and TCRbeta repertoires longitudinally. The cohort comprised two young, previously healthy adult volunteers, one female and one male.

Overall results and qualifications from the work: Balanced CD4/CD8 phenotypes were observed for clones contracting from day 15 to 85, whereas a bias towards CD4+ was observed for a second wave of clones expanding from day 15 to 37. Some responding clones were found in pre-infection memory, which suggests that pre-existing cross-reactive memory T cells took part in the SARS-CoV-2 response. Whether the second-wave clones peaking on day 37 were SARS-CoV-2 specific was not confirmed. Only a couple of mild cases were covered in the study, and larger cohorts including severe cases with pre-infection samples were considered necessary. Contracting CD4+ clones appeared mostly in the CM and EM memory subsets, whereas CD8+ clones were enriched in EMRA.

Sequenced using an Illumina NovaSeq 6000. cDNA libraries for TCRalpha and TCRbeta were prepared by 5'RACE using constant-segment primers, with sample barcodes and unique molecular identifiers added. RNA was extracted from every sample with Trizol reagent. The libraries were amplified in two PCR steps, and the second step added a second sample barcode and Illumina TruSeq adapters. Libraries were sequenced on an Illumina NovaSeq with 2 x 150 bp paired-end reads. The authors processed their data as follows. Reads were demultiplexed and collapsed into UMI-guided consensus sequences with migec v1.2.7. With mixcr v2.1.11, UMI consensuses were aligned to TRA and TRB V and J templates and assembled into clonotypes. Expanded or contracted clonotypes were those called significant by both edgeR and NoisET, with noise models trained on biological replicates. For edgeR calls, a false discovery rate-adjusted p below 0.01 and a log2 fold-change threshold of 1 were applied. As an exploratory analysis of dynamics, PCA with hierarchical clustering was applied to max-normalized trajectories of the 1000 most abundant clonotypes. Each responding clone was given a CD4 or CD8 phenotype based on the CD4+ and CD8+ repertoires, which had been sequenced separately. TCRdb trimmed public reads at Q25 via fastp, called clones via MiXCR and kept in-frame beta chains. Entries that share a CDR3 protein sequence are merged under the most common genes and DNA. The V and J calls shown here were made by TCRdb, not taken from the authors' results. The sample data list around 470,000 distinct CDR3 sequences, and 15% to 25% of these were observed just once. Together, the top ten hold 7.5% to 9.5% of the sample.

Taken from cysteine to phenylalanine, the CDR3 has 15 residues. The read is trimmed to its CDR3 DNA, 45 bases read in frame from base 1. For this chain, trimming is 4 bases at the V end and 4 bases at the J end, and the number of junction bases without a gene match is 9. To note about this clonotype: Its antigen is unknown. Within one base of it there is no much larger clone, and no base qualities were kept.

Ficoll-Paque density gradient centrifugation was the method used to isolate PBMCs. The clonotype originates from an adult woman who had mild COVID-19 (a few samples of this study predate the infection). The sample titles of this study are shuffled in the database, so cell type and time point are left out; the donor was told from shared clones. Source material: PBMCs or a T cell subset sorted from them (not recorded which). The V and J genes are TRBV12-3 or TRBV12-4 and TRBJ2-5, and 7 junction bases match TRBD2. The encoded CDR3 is CASSSPWEGGETQYF. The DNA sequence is TGTGCCAGCAGTTCTCCTTGGGAGGGAGGAGAGACCCAGTACTTC.